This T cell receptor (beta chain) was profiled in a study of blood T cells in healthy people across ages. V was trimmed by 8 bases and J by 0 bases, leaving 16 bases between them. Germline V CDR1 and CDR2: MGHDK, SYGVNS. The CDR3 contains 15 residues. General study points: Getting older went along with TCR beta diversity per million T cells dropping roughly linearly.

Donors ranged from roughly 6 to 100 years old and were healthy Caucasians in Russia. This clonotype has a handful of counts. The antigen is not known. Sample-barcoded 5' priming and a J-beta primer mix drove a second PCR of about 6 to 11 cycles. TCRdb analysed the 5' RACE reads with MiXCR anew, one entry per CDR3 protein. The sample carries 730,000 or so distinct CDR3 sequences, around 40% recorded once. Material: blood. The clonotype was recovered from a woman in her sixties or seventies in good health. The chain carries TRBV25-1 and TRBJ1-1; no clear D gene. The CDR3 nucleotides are TGTGCCAGCGCCCAAACTGGGATCCTGAACACTGAAGCTTTCTTT. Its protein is CASAQTGILNTEAFF.